What follows are 9 T cell receptor beta chains derived from one specimen sequenced in a study of CD8 T cells in Susac syndrome. A quantity of about 0.45 to 1 ug RNA underwent reverse transcription using random hexamers. TCRdb fed the immunoSEQ multiplex PCR reads into MiXCR, producing one record per CDR3 protein. The table shows around 150,000 distinct CDR3 sequences, with 95% occurring only once. Specimen: CD4+ T cells from PBMCs. The receptors come from a human donor with Susac syndrome.

The genes are TRBV23-1 and TRBJ1-1, with no clear D. TRBV23-1 counts as an open reading frame of uncertain function. The V end lost 6 bases, the J end lost 6 bases, and 11 bases lay between the germline ends. The CDR3 totals 12 residues. CDR3 residues: CASSRGVSEAFF. CDR3 sequence (DNA): TGCGCCAGCAGCCGAGGAGTGTCTGAAGCTTTCTTT.

This clonotype was picked up one time. This sequence joins TRBV2 and TRBJ2-5, with D possibly being TRBD1 (6 bases). The CDR3 loop spans 13 amino acids. Germline CDR1 and CDR2: SNHLY and FYNNEI. The V end lost 5 bases, the J end lost 4 bases, and 11 bases lay between the germline ends. The CDR3 DNA is TGTGCCAGCAGTACAGGGTCGCGAGAGACCCAGTACTTC. Translation: CASSTGSRETQYF. The full variable domain, rest sourced from reference TRBV2 and TRBJ2-5, is EPEVTQTPSHQVTQMGQEVILRCVPISNHLYFYWYRQILGQKVEFLVSFYNNEISEKSEIFDDQFSVERPDGSNFTLKIRSTKLEDSAMYFCASSTGSRETQYFGPGTRLLVL.

The chain's CDR3 is CASSQSGRGRSEETQYF. The CDR3 DNA follows: TGCGCCAGCAGTCAATCAGGCAGGGGGCGTTCAGAGGAGACCCAGTACTTC. This chain uses TRBV23-1 with TRBJ2-5, with TRBD1 matching 8 bases. TRBV23-1 is an open reading frame whose function is uncertain. The junction had 11 bases not matched to a gene; V was cut back by 0 bases and J by 5 bases. The CDR3 covers 17 residues.

CDR3 bases: TGTGCCAGTAGTATAGGGGCAGGAATTATGAACACTGAAGCTTTCTTT. It specifies CASSIGAGIMNTEAFF. The chain links TRBV19 to TRBJ1-1; D uncertain. In germline, CDR1 is LNHDA, CDR2 SQIVND (reference sequence). Trimming cost V 1 base and J 0 bases, with 12 bases left between them. This CDR3 comprises 16 residues.

The genes are TRBV5-1 and TRBJ2-5, with D perhaps matching TRBD2 (5 bases). The V gene lost 0 bases and the J gene lost 2 bases, with 11 bases spanning the gap. This CDR3 is built from 15 residues. Germline CDR1 reads SGHRS; CDR2 reads YFSETQ. CDR3 residues: CASSLVIGEQETQYF. CDR3 nucleotides: TGCGCCAGCAGCTTGGTGATCGGGGAACAAGAGACCCAGTACTTC.

The chain combines TRBV30 with TRBJ1-2; no clear D gene. This CDR3 is 13 amino acids long. Looked up from germline, CDR1 is GTSNPN and CDR2 is SVGIG (reference sequence). V lost 2 bases to trimming and J lost 2 bases, with 9 bases between them. The CDR3 region is CAWSFSVNYGYTF. The CDR3 DNA sequence: TGTGCCTGGAGTTTCTCAGTGAACTATGGCTACACCTTC.

The chain carries TRBV29-1 and TRBJ1-1, with a weak D call TRBD1 (6 bases). The CDR3 consists of 13 residues. The germline V gene encodes CDR1 SQVTM and CDR2 ANQGSEA. The V end lost 4 bases, the J end lost 5 bases, and 14 bases lay between the germline ends. CDR3 region: CSVGTQGGTEAFF. Here the CDR3 DNA reads TGCAGCGTTGGCACTCAAGGGGGAACTGAAGCTTTCTTT.

The chain carries TRBV6-2 or TRBV6-3 and TRBJ1-1; perhaps TRBD1 as D (5 bases). The germline V gene encodes CDR1 MNHEY and CDR2 SVGEGT. V lost 7 bases and J 4 bases, leaving 13 bases between the germline ends. The CDR3 spans 13 residues. CDR3 nucleotides: TGTGCCAGCATCCCCAGTGGGGGCACTGAAGCTTTCTTT. Translating it yields CASIPSGGTEAFF.

This clonotype has more than one count but fewer than ten. This chain joins TRBV7-2 and TRBJ2-3; TRBD2 might be the D (6 bases). Germline-derived CDR1 and CDR2 are SGHTA and FQGNSA. The CDR3 extends over 14 amino acids. Trimming cost V 0 bases and J 3 bases, with 7 bases left between them. The CDR3 DNA reads as TGTGCCAGCAGCTTAGCCGGGACTACAGATACGCAGTATTTT. It specifies CASSLAGTTDTQYF.